What follows is one T cell receptor beta chain and its context. This entry is derived from a study of cytomegalovirus exposure and HLA in healthy donors. Both 60 Vbeta primers and 13 Jbeta primers went into the PCR. Clones were sequenced by immunoSEQ multiplex PCR, and TCRdb holds only the in-frame ones, with some missing. The table records fewer than 85,000 clones, about three quarters of them present only once. The CDR3 sequence is 14 residues long. The V and J ends lost 3 bases and 2 bases respectively, with 11 bases between them. Germline V gene lookup returns CDR1 LNHDA and CDR2 SQIVND (reference sequence).

The TCR sequence derives from a male donor in good health and CMV-seropositive. Sequenced material: PBMCs. V and J are TRBV19 and TRBJ2-7; the D gene is possibly TRBD2 (7 bases). As DNA, the CDR3 is TGTGCCAGTAGTATGGCGGGGGCCACCTACGAGCAGTACTTC. Protein product: CASSMAGATYEQYF.